The 3 T cell receptor beta chains given below trace back to one sample, sequenced in a study of CD8 T cells in Susac syndrome. Random hexamers were used to reverse transcribe an amount of about 0.45 to 1 ug RNA. Each CDR3 protein gets one entry after TCRdb re-called the immunoSEQ multiplex PCR reads with MiXCR. The data contain 110,000 or so distinct CDR3 sequences, roughly 92% of them singletons. Specimen: CD4+ T cells from PBMCs. The receptors stem from a human donor in good health.

This chain uses TRBV20-1 with TRBJ1-5; 11 bases are a match to TRBD1. Germline loops: CDR1 DFQATT, CDR2 SNEGSKA (reference sequence). Trimming cost V 4 bases and J 5 bases; bases outside gene matches: 7. The CDR3 sequence is 15 residues long. CDR3 sequence: CSAIAGQGAYQPQHF. For the CDR3, the DNA is TGCAGTGCTATCGCCGGACAGGGGGCCTATCAGCCCCAGCATTTT.

The chain uses TRBV5-1 and TRBJ2-7; TRBD1 matches at 7 bases. The V gene's germline CDR1 is SGHRS and CDR2 YFSETQ. Trimming removed 4 bases from V and 1 base from J; junction bases left unmatched: 2. There are 13 residues in the CDR3. CDR3 protein: CASSVGQSYEQYF. The CDR3, as DNA: TGCGCCAGCAGCGTGGGACAGTCCTACGAGCAGTACTTC. Together with reference TRBV5-1 and TRBJ2-7, the CDR3 gives the full variable domain: KAGVTQTPRYLIKTRGQQVTLSCSPISGHRSVSWYQQTPGQGLQFLFEYFSETQRNKGNFPGRFSGRQFSNSRSEMNVSTLELGDSALYLCASSVGQSYEQYFGPGTRLTVT.

The chain has TRBV27 and TRBJ1-6; D is perhaps TRBD1 (5 bases). The CDR3 covers 14 residues. V lost 5 bases to trimming and J lost 7 bases, with 12 bases between them. In germline, CDR1 is MNHEY, CDR2 SMNVEV (reference sequence). CDR3 nucleotide sequence: TGTGCCAGCAGTACCGGGACGGGAAATTCACCCCTCCACTTT. This translates into CASSTGTGNSPLHF.